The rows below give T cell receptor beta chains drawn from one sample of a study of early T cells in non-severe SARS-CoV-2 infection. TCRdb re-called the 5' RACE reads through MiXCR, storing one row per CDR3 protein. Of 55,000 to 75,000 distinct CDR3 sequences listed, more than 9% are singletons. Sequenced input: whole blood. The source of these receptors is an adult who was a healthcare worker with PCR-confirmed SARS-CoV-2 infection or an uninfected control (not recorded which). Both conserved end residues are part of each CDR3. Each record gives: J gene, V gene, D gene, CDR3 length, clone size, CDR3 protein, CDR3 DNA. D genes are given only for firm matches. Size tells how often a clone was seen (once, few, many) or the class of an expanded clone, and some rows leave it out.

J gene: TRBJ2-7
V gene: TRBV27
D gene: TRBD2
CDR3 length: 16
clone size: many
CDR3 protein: CASSLNRLAGTYEQYF
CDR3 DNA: TGTGCCAGCAGTTTAAATCGACTAGCGGGAACCTACGAGCAGTACTTC

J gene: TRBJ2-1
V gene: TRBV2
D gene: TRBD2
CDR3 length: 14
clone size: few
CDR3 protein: CAGQTSGSYNEQFF
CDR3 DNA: TGTGCCGGCCAGACTAGCGGGAGCTACAATGAGCAGTTCTTC

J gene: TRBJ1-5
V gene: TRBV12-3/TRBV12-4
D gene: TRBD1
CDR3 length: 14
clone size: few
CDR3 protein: CASRPTGTYQPQHF
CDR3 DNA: TGTGCCAGCAGACCGACAGGGACCTATCAGCCCCAGCATTTT

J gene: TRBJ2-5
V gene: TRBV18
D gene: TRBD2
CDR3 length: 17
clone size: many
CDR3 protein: CASSPPGVLAEGETQYF
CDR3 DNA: TGTGCCAGCTCACCCCCCGGGGTACTAGCGGAGGGAGAGACCCAGTACTTC

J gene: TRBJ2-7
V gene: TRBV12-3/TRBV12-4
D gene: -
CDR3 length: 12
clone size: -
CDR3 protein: CASSLATEEWDF
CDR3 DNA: TGTGCCAGCAGTTTGGCCACGGAGGAATGGGACTTC

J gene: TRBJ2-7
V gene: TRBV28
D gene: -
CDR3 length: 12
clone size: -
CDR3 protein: CATTGLAYEQYF
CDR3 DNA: TGTGCCACCACCGGACTTGCCTACGAGCAGTACTTC

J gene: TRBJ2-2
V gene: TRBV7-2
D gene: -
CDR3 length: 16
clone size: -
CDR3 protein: CASSSEPPPVPGELFF
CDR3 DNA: TGTGCCAGCAGCTCAGAACCTCCCCCGGTACCCGGGGAGCTGTTTTTT

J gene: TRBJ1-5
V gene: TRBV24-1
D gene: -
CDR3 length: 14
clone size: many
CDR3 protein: CATSDLSVAQPQHF
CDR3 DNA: TGTGCCACCAGTGATTTGTCGGTCGCGCAACCCCAGCATTTT

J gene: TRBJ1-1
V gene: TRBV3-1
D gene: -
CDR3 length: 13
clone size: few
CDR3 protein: CATTGYGNTEAFF
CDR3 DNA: TGTGCCACCACAGGGTATGGGAACACTGAAGCTTTCTTT

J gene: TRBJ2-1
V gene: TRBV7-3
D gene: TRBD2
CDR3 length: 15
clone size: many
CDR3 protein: CASSSSSGVNNEQFF
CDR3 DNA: TGTGCCAGCAGCTCGTCTAGCGGGGTAAACAATGAGCAGTTCTTC

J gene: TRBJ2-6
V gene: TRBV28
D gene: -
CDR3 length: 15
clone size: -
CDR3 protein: CASSLLTTGANVLTF
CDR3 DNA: TGTGCCAGCAGTTTATTGACGACTGGGGCCAACGTCCTGACTTTC

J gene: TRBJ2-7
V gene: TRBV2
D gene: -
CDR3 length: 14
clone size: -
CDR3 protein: CASSEPRGPYEQYF
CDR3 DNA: TGTGCCAGCAGTGAACCCCGGGGGCCCTACGAGCAGTACTTC

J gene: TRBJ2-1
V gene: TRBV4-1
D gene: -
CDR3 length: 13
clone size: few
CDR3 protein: CASSLTGDYEQFF
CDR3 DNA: TGCGCCAGCAGCCTCACAGGGGACTATGAGCAGTTCTTC

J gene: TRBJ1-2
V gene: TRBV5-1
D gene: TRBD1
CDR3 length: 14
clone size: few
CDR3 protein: CASSPQGAIYGYTF
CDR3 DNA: TGCGCCAGCAGCCCTCAGGGGGCCATCTATGGCTACACCTTC

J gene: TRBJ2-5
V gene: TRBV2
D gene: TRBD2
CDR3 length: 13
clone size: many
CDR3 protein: CARRTSGQETQYF
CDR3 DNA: TGTGCCAGGAGGACTAGCGGCCAAGAGACCCAGTACTTC

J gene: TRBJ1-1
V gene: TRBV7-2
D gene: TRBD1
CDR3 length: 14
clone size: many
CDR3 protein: CASSLRQGGTEAFF
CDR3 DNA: TGTGCCAGCAGCTTAAGACAGGGTGGCACTGAAGCTTTCTTT

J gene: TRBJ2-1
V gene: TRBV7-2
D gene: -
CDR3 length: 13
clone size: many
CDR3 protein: CASSSNSYNEQFF
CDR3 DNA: TGTGCCAGCAGCTCGAATAGTTACAATGAGCAGTTCTTC

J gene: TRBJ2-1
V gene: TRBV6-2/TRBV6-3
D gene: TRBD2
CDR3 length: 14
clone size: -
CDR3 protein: CASSYSGREGQLFF
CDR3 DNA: TGTGCCAGCAGTTACTCCGGTCGGGAGGGCCAACTATTCTTC

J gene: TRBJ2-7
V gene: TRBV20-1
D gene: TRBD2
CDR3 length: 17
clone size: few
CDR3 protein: CSAKAPRLAGGSYEQYF
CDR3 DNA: TGCAGTGCTAAAGCGCCGAGACTAGCGGGGGGGTCCTACGAGCAGTACTTC

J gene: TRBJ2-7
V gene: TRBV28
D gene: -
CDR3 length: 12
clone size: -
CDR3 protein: CASSSASYEQYF
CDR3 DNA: TGTGCCAGCAGTTCCGCCTCGTACGAGCAGTACTTC